The source of this TCR beta chain is a study of human T cells and chemical hapten exposure. The wider study: 2% DPC applied to a roughly 2 cm by roughly 2 cm arm area sensitized donors.

Time point in this sample: pre-sensitization, week 0. Treatment noted: therapeutic diphenylcyclopropenone sensitization with weekly scalp DPC. The sample holds many counts of this clonotype. Germline loops: CDR1 MNHEY, CDR2 SVGEGT. The CDR3 covers 13 residues. The germline V and J ends were trimmed by 11 bases and 8 bases, with 21 bases remaining between them. TCRdb re-called the RACE reads through MiXCR, storing one row per CDR3 protein. The repertoire holds tens of thousands of distinct CDR3 sequences, approximately 11% seen once, with roughly 5.3% in the top ten. The receptor was derived from a woman aged 45 to 65 with alopecia areata. Some clones in this sample may be carry-over from other donors' samples. The V gene is TRBV6-2 or TRBV6-3, the J gene TRBJ1-1, with D unclear. The source was whole blood, collected in connection with sensitization to the hapten diphenylcyclopropenone (DPC). The CDR3 coding sequence is TGTGCCTGTAGGTTGGCGATGGTGACCGAAGCTTTCTTT. Translation: CACRLAMVTEAFF.